Sequencing of this TCR beta chain was carried out in a study of cytomegalovirus exposure and HLA in healthy donors. General study findings and limits: Exclusion applied to some V segments, including TRBV6-2 and TRBV6-3, as they were indistinguishable. Roughly uniform depth of sequencing across donors was assumed in presence/absence analyses.

Germline V CDR1 and CDR2: KGHSH, LQKENI. V shed 3 bases, J shed 4 bases, and the junction held 6 bases outside the gene matches. The CDR3 totals 17 residues. PCR employed 60 Vbeta and 13 Jbeta primers. Some clones are missing from TCRdb's copy, which holds only in-frame ones; the method was immunoSEQ multiplex PCR. The data hold 80,000 to 95,000 clones, with 64% observed a single time. Points on this clone: Its antigen remains unidentified.

The chain combines TRBV18 with TRBJ2-1; 13 nucleotides line up with TRBD2. Sequencing input: PBMCs. This TCR came from a human donor in good health. DNA for the CDR3: TGTGCCAGCTCACCTGGGACTAGCGGGGTAGATTACAATGAGCAGTTCTTC. This sequence encodes CASSPGTSGVDYNEQFF.